The rows below give T cell receptor beta chains drawn from one sample of a study of cytomegalovirus exposure and HLA in healthy donors. The repertoire was sequenced with immunoSEQ multiplex PCR; TCRdb's copy has only in-frame clones and lacks some. The data show 150,000 to 200,000 clones, about 80% seen once. Specimen: PBMCs. The receptor set was obtained from a woman between 18 and 30 years old in good health and CMV-seropositive. The CDR3 runs from the conserved cysteine through the conserved F or W. The order of the fields is clone size, J gene, V gene, D gene, CDR3 protein, CDR3 DNA. D genes are given only for firm matches. Size is omitted from some rows. Given values are once, few, many or a class for expanded clones.

clone size: -; J gene: TRBJ2-5; V gene: TRBV12-5; D gene: -; CDR3 protein: CASAPNRDRETQYF; CDR3 DNA: TGTGCTAGTGCTCCCAACCGTGATCGGGAGACCCAGTACTTC
clone size: -; J gene: TRBJ1-1; V gene: TRBV2; D gene: TRBD1; CDR3 protein: CASIRTGWETEAFF; CDR3 DNA: TGTGCCAGCATCAGGACAGGGTGGGAAACTGAAGCTTTCTTT
clone size: -; J gene: TRBJ2-6; V gene: TRBV2; D gene: -; CDR3 protein: CASNVGAGANVLTF; CDR3 DNA: TGTGCCAGCAATGTCGGAGCAGGGGCCAACGTCCTGACTTTC
clone size: -; J gene: TRBJ2-7; V gene: TRBV14; D gene: TRBD2; CDR3 protein: CASSPLGTSGERYF; CDR3 DNA: TGTGCCAGCAGCCCCCTAGGGACTAGCGGGGAACGGTACTTC
clone size: -; J gene: TRBJ1-1; V gene: TRBV14; D gene: -; CDR3 protein: CASSQDLPTPGHLHTEAFF; CDR3 DNA: TGTGCCAGCAGCCAAGATTTACCCACTCCAGGACACCTTCACACTGAAGCTTTCTTT
clone size: -; J gene: TRBJ1-1; V gene: TRBV6-5; D gene: -; CDR3 protein: CASSYEGEAFF; CDR3 DNA: TGTGCCAGCAGTTACGAGGGTGAAGCTTTCTTT
clone size: few; J gene: TRBJ1-4; V gene: TRBV6-1; D gene: TRBD1; CDR3 protein: CASTQGAREKLFF; CDR3 DNA: TGTGCCAGCACACAGGGGGCGAGGGAAAAACTGTTTTTT
clone size: few; J gene: TRBJ1-1; V gene: TRBV4-2; D gene: -; CDR3 protein: CASSQDRENTEAFF; CDR3 DNA: TGTGCCAGCAGCCAAGATCGGGAGAACACTGAAGCTTTCTTT
clone size: -; J gene: TRBJ2-1; V gene: TRBV15; D gene: TRBD2; CDR3 protein: CATSRGLAEVNEQFF; CDR3 DNA: TGTGCCACCAGCAGGGGACTAGCGGAGGTCAATGAGCAGTTCTTC
clone size: -; J gene: TRBJ1-2; V gene: TRBV28; D gene: TRBD1; CDR3 protein: CASSFPTGANYGYTF; CDR3 DNA: TGTGCCAGCAGTTTTCCGACAGGGGCGAACTATGGCTACACCTTC
clone size: once; J gene: TRBJ1-1; V gene: TRBV7-2; D gene: -; CDR3 protein: CASTLRQANTEAFF; CDR3 DNA: TGTGCCAGCACGCTTCGACAGGCGAACACTGAAGCTTTCTTT
clone size: -; J gene: TRBJ2-5; V gene: TRBV2; D gene: TRBD1; CDR3 protein: CASSPRQGRIGETQYF; CDR3 DNA: TGTGCCAGCAGTCCGAGACAGGGAAGAATTGGAGAGACCCAGTACTTC
clone size: -; J gene: TRBJ1-1; V gene: TRBV4-2; D gene: -; CDR3 protein: CASSQLGGTTEAFF; CDR3 DNA: TGTGCCAGCAGCCAGTTGGGGGGGACCACTGAAGCTTTCTTT
clone size: -; J gene: TRBJ2-5; V gene: TRBV2; D gene: TRBD2; CDR3 protein: CASSDPRGETQYF; CDR3 DNA: TGTGCCAGCAGTGACCCGCGGGGGGAGACCCAGTACTTC
clone size: -; J gene: TRBJ2-6; V gene: TRBV4-1; D gene: -; CDR3 protein: CASSPLRGLEAGANVLTF; CDR3 DNA: TGCGCCAGCAGCCCCCTCAGAGGGTTAGAGGCTGGGGCCAACGTCCTGACTTTC
clone size: -; J gene: TRBJ2-3; V gene: TRBV2; D gene: TRBD2; CDR3 protein: CASSERGGASSTDTQYF; CDR3 DNA: TGTGCCAGCAGTGAACGGGGGGGTGCATCTAGCACAGATACGCAGTATTTT
clone size: -; J gene: TRBJ2-7; V gene: TRBV5-1; D gene: TRBD1; CDR3 protein: CASSLSYMPTRQGGYEQYF; CDR3 DNA: TGCGCCAGCAGCTTGTCCTATATGCCAACTCGACAGGGGGGTTACGAGCAGTACTTC
clone size: once; J gene: TRBJ1-5; V gene: TRBV27; D gene: TRBD1; CDR3 protein: CASSDRGRSGQPQHF; CDR3 DNA: TGTGCCAGCAGTGACAGGGGGAGGTCGGGTCAGCCCCAGCATTTT
clone size: -; J gene: TRBJ1-2; V gene: TRBV7-8; D gene: -; CDR3 protein: CASSLARGARRGYTF; CDR3 DNA: TGTGCCAGCAGCTTAGCGCGGGGGGCACGGCGGGGCTACACCTTC
clone size: -; J gene: TRBJ1-1; V gene: TRBV5-4; D gene: TRBD1; CDR3 protein: CASSSDRLGSAFF; CDR3 DNA: TGTGCCAGCAGCTCGGACAGGTTAGGGAGTGCTTTCTTT
clone size: many; J gene: TRBJ1-4; V gene: TRBV5-1; D gene: -; CDR3 protein: CASSLGGRGSEKLFF; CDR3 DNA: TGCGCCAGCAGCTTGGGCGGGAGGGGGAGTGAAAAACTGTTTTTT
clone size: -; J gene: TRBJ1-4; V gene: TRBV18; D gene: TRBD1; CDR3 protein: CASSTGQTSNEKLFF; CDR3 DNA: TGTGCCAGCTCGACAGGGCAGACCTCTAATGAAAAACTGTTTTTT
clone size: -; J gene: TRBJ2-3; V gene: TRBV7-9; D gene: TRBD2; CDR3 protein: CASSLYNGGATDTQYF; CDR3 DNA: TGTGCCAGCAGCTTATACAACGGGGGGGCCACAGATACGCAGTATTTT
clone size: -; J gene: TRBJ1-5; V gene: TRBV19; D gene: TRBD1; CDR3 protein: CAADRGLGQPQHF; CDR3 DNA: TGTGCCGCTGACAGGGGATTGGGGCAGCCCCAGCATTTT
clone size: -; J gene: TRBJ2-3; V gene: TRBV27; D gene: -; CDR3 protein: CASKERGSRSSDTQYF; CDR3 DNA: TGTGCCAGCAAGGAAAGGGGGAGTAGGAGTTCAGATACGCAGTATTTT
clone size: -; J gene: TRBJ2-1; V gene: TRBV18; D gene: TRBD1; CDR3 protein: CASSPPQPGQGAEQFF; CDR3 DNA: TGTGCCAGCTCACCACCGCAACCAGGACAGGGGGCTGAGCAGTTCTTC
clone size: few; J gene: TRBJ1-4; V gene: TRBV6-1; D gene: -; CDR3 protein: CASSNRLELFF; CDR3 DNA: TGTGCCAGCAGTAACAGGTTGGAACTGTTTTTT
clone size: -; J gene: TRBJ2-1; V gene: TRBV18; D gene: -; CDR3 protein: CASSLQGGTYNEQFF; CDR3 DNA: TGTGCCAGCTCACTCCAGGGGGGAACCTACAATGAGCAGTTCTTC
clone size: once; J gene: TRBJ2-1; V gene: TRBV10-2; D gene: TRBD1; CDR3 protein: CASKETGGSGEQFF; CDR3 DNA: TGCGCCTCCAAAGAGACAGGGGGAAGCGGTGAGCAGTTCTTC
clone size: -; J gene: TRBJ1-5; V gene: TRBV4-3; D gene: -; CDR3 protein: CASSQDATGPYQPQHF; CDR3 DNA: TGCGCCAGCAGCCAAGATGCTACGGGTCCCTATCAGCCCCAGCATTTT
clone size: -; J gene: TRBJ1-2; V gene: TRBV6-5; D gene: -; CDR3 protein: CASYPDPVREEGYTF; CDR3 DNA: TGTGCCAGCTACCCGGATCCCGTCAGGGAGGAGGGCTACACCTTC